The 6 T cell receptor beta chains in this list originate from one sample, sequenced in a study of regulatory T cells in long-lasting Graves disease. TCR beta libraries were built with iRepertoire HTBI primers and Arm-PCR of CDR3 regions. Each CDR3 protein gets one entry after TCRdb re-called the multiplex PCR reads with MiXCR. The sample lists roughly 400,000 distinct CDR3 sequences, roughly 20% seen once, with less than 25% in the top ten. Time point given: persistent/refractory GD, antithyroid drugs over 5 years with positive TRAb. RNA extracted from PBMCs served as the sequencing template. Sequencing used peripheral blood mononuclear cells (PBMCs), obtained when the disease was refractory, from a patient treated with antithyroid drugs. These receptors were collected from a female donor with Graves disease.

V and J are TRBV20-1 and TRBJ1-6; no clear D gene. Deletions cut 6 bases from V and 0 bases from J, with 6 bases between. The germline gives CDR1 DFQATT, CDR2 SNEGSKA (reference sequence). The CDR3 has 13 amino acids. The DNA of the CDR3 is TGCAGTGCAAGAAGCTCCTATAATTCACCCCTCCACTTT. Encoded protein: CSARSSYNSPLHF.

This sequence joins TRBV11-3 and TRBJ2-2; TRBD2 aligns across 7 bases. V shed 5 bases, J shed 6 bases, and the junction held 12 bases outside the gene matches. The CDR3 contains 16 residues. Per the germline V gene, CDR1 is SGHNT and CDR2 is YENEEA. CDR3 amino acids: CASSPSSGPFAGELFF. CDR3 coding DNA: TGTGCCAGCAGCCCTTCTAGCGGCCCTTTTGCCGGGGAGCTGTTTTTT.

This clonotype was detected only a few times. DNA for the CDR3: TGCGCCAGCAAAAACGAGGGACTAGCGGGAGGCGAGCAGTACTTC. Residues: CASKNEGLAGGEQYF. The chain links TRBV10-2 to TRBJ2-7; TRBD2 agrees at 15 bases. The V gene's germline CDR1 is WSHSY and CDR2 SAAADI. After removal of 7 bases from V and 6 bases from J, the junction contained 7 bases not matched to a gene. This CDR3 has 15 residues.

As regards this clonotype: It may be a read error: a sequence one base away is much more abundant. The chain links TRBV20-1 to TRBJ2-7, with D perhaps being TRBD1 or TRBD2 (5 bases each). In germline, CDR1 is DFQATT, CDR2 SNEGSKA (reference sequence). The CDR3 has 14 residues. Trimming left V 3 bases short and J 0 bases short, with 12 bases between. The CDR3 nucleotides are TGCAGTGCTAGGTCTGGGACCAGCTCCTACGAGCAGTACGTC. Its translation: CSARSGTSSYEQYV.

This clonotype has at least ten counts. The chain has TRBV7-8 and TRBJ2-5; no clear D. Germline V gene lookup returns CDR1 SGHVS and CDR2 FQNEAQ. This CDR3 comprises 15 residues. Trimming took 3 bases from V and 0 from J, leaving 11 bases between them. The CDR3 DNA reads TGTGCCAGCAGCTTGTCGTTGGGATACCAAGAGACCCAGTACTTC. Amino acids: CASSLSLGYQETQYF.

This clonotype was recorded at least ten times. This chain links TRBV20-1 with TRBJ2-4; D is possibly TRBD2 (7 bases). Germline CDR1 is DFQATT and CDR2 is SNEGSKA (reference sequence). Trimming removed 6 bases at V and 2 bases at J, with 17 bases between. This CDR3 spans 15 amino acids. The CDR3 sequence: CSAPVGGATKNIQYF. CDR3 coding DNA: TGCAGTGCCCCCGTGGGGGGGGCAACCAAAAACATTCAGTACTTC.